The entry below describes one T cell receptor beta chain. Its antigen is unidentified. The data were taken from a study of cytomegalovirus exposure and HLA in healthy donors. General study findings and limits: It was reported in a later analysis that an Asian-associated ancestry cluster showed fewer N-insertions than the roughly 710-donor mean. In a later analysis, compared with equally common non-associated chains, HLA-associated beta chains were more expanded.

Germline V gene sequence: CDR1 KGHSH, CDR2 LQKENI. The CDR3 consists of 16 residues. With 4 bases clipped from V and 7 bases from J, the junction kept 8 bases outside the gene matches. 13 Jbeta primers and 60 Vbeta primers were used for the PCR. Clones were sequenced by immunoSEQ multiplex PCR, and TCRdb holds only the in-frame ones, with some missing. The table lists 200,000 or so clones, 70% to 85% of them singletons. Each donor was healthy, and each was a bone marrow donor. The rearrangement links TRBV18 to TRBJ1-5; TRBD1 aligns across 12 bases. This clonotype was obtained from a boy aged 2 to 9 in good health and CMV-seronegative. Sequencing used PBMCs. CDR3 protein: CASSQLGTGGGQPQHF. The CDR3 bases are TGTGCCAGCTCACAACTAGGGACAGGGGGCGGGCAGCCCCAGCATTTT.